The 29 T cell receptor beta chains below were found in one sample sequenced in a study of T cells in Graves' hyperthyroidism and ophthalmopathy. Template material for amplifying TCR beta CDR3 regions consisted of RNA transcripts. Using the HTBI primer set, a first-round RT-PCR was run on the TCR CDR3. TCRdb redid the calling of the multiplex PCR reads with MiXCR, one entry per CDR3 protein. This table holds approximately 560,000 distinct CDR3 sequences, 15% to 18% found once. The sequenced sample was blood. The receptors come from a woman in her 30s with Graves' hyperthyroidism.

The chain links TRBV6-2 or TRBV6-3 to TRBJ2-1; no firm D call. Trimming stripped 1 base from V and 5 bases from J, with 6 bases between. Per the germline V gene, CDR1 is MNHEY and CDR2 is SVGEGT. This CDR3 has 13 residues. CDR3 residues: CASSYYGNNEQFF. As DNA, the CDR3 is TGTGCCAGCAGTTACTATGGGAACAATGAGCAGTTCTTC.

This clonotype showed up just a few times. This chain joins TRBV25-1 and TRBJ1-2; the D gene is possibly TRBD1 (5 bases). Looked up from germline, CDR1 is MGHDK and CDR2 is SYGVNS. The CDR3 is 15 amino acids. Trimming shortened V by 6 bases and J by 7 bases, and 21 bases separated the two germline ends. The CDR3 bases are TGTGCCAGCAGCCTCCGGGACCCAGGAACAGGTGGCTACACCTTC. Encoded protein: CASSLRDPGTGGYTF.

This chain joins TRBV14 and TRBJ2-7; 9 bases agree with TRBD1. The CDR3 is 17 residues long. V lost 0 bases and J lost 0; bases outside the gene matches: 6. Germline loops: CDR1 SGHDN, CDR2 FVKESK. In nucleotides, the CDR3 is TGTGCCAGCAGCCAAGATAGGCGGGGACAGGGCTCCTACGAGCAGTACTTC. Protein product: CASSQDRRGQGSYEQYF.

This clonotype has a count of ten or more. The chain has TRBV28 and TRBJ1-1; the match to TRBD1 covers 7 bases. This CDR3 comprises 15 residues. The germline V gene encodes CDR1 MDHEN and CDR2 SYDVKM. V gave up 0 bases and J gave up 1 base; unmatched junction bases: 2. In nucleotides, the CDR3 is TGTGCCAGCAGTTTATGGGGGACAGCGAACACTGAAGCTTTCTTT. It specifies CASSLWGTANTEAFF.

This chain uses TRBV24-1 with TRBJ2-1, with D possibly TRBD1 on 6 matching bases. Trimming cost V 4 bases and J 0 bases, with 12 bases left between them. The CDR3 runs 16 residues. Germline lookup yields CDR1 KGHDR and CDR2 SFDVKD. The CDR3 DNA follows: TGTGCCACCAGTGACCGAACAGGGCTCTCCTACAATGAGCAGTTCTTC. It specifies CATSDRTGLSYNEQFF.

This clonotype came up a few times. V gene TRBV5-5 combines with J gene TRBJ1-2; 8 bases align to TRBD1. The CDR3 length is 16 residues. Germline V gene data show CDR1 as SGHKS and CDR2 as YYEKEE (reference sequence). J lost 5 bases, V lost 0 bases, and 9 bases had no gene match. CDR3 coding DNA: TGTGCCAGCAGCTTGGTCCCAGGGGGCTCCAGATATGGCTACACCTTC. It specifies CASSLVPGGSRYGYTF.

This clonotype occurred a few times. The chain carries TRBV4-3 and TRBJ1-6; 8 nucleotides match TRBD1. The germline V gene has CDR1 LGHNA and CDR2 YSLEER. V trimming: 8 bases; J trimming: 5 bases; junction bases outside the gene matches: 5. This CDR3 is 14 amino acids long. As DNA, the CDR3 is TGCGCCAGCGCGACAGGGGTAAATAATTCACCCCTCCACTTT. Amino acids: CASATGVNNSPLHF.

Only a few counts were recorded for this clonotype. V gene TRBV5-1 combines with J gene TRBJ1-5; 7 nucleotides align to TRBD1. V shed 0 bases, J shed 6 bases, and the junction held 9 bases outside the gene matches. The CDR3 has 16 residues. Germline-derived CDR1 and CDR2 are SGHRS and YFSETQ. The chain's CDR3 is CASSLGATGPGQPQHF. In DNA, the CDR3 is TGCGCCAGCAGCTTGGGCGCGACAGGGCCCGGTCAGCCCCAGCATTTT. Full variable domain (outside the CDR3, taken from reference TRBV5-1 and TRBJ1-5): KAGVTQTPRYLIKTRGQQVTLSCSPISGHRSVSWYQQTPGQGLQFLFEYFSETQRNKGNFPGRFSGRQFSNSRSEMNVSTLELGDSALYLCASSLGATGPGQPQHFGDGTRLSIL.

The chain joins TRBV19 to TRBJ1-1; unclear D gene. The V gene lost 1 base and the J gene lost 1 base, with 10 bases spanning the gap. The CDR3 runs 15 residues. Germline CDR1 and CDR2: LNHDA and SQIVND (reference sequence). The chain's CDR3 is CASSIGLAANTEAFF. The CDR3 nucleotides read TGTGCCAGTAGTATAGGCCTCGCCGCGAACACTGAAGCTTTCTTT. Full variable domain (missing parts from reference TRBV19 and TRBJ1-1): DGGITQSPKYLFRKEGQNVTLSCEQNLNHDAMYWYRQDPGQGLRLIYYSQIVNDFQKGDIAEGYSVSREKKESFPLTVTSAQKNPTAFYLCASSIGLAANTEAFFGQGTRLTVV.

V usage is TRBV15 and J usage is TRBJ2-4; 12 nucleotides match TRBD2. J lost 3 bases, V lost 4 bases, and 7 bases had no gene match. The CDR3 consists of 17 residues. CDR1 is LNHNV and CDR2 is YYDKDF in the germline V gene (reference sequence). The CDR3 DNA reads TGTGCCACCAGCAAACTAGCGGGAGGAGAGGACAAAAACATTCAGTACTTC. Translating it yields CATSKLAGGEDKNIQYF.

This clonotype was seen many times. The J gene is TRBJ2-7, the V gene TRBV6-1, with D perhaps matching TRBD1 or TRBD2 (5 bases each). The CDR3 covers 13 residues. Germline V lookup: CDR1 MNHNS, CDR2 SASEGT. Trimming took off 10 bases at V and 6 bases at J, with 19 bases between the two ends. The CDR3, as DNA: TGTGCCATCCCGGGACCCACACTCGGCGAGCAGTACTTC. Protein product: CAIPGPTLGEQYF.

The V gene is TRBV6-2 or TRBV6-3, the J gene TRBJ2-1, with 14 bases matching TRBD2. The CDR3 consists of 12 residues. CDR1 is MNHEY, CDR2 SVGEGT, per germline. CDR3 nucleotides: TGTGCAGTGACTAGCGGGAGGGCCGCAGAGTTCTTC. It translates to CAVTSGRAAEFF.

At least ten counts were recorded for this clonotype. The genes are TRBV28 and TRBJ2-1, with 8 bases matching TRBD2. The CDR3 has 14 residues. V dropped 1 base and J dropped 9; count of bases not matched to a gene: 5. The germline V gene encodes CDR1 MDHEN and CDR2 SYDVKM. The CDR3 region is CASSLSGGFVEQFF. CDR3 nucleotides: TGTGCCAGCAGTTTATCGGGAGGGTTTGTTGAGCAGTTCTTC.

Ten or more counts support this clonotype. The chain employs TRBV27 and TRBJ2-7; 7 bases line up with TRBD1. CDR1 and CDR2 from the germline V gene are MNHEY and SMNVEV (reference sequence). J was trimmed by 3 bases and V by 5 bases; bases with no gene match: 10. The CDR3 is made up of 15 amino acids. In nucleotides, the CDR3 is TGTGCCAGCAGTCCCCGGGACAGCCAAAGCTACGAGCAGTACTTC. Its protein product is CASSPRDSQSYEQYF.

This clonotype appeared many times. The CDR3 region is CSANSRETDTQYF. The CDR3 DNA sequence: TGCAGTGCCAATTCCAGGGAAACAGATACGCAGTATTTT. The rearrangement links TRBV20-1 to TRBJ2-3; tentative D call: TRBD1 (5 bases). The V and J ends lost 6 bases and 3 bases respectively, with 13 bases between them. Germline CDR1 and CDR2: DFQATT and SNEGSKA (reference sequence). CDR3 length: 13 residues.

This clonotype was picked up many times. The CDR3 region is CASAGGRRLAGAFTDTQYF. The CDR3, as DNA: TGTGCCAGTGCAGGGGGCCGGAGACTAGCGGGAGCCTTCACAGATACGCAGTATTTT. The rearrangement joins TRBV6-2 or TRBV6-3 to TRBJ2-3; TRBD2 matches at 12 bases. The V gene end was trimmed by 9 bases and the J gene end by 2 bases; junction bases not matched to a gene: 18. Per the germline V gene, CDR1 is MNHEY and CDR2 is SVGEGT. This CDR3 has 19 amino acids.

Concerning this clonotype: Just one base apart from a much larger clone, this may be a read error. As DNA, the CDR3 is TGTGCCAGCTCCACCGGGACTAGCGGGAGGCCCGAGCAGTTCTTC. This sequence encodes CASSTGTSGRPEQFF. This chain joins TRBV6-1 and TRBJ2-1; 15 nucleotides align to TRBD2. The CDR3 runs 15 residues. Trimming removed 8 bases from V and 10 bases from J; junction bases left unmatched: 9. The germline CDR1 and CDR2 sequences are MNHNS and SASEGT.

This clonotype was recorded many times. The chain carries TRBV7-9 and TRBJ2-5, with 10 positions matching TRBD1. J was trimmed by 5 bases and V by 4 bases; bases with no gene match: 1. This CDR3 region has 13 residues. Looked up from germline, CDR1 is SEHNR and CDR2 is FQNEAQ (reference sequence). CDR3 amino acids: CASSSGQGETQYF. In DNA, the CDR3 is TGTGCCAGCAGCTCGGGACAGGGGGAGACCCAGTACTTC.

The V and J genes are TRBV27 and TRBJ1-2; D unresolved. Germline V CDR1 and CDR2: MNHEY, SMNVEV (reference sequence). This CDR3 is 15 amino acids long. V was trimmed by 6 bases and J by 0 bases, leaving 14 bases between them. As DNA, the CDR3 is TGTGCCAGCAGACCCCTCGCCAGCCCTAACTATGGCTACACCTTC. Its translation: CASRPLASPNYGYTF.

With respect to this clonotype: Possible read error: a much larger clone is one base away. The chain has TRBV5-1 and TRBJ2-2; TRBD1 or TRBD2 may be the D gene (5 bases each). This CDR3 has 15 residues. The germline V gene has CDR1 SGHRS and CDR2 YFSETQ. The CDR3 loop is CASSRDRARTGKLFF. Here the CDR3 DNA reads TGCGCCAGCAGCCGGGACCGAGCCCGCACCGGGAAGCTGTTTTTT.

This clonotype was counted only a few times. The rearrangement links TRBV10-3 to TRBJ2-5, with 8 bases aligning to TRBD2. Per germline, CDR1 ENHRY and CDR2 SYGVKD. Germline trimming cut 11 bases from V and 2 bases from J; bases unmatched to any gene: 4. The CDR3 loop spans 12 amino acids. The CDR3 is CAAGGGQETQYF. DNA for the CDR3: TGTGCCGCAGGCGGGGGGCAAGAGACCCAGTACTTC.

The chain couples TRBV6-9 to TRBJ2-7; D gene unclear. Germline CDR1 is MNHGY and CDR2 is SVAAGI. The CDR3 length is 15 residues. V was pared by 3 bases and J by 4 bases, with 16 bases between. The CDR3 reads CASSYTRRPDYEQYF. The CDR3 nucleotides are TGTGCCAGCAGTTACACAAGGCGACCAGATTACGAGCAGTACTTC.

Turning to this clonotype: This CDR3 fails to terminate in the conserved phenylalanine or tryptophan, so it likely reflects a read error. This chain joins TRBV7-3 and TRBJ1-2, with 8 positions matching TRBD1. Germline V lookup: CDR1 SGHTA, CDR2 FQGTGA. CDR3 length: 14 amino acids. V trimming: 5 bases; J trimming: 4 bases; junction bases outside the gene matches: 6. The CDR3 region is CASSPTGGSYGYTL. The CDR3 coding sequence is TGTGCCAGCAGCCCAACAGGGGGTAGCTATGGCTACACCCTC.

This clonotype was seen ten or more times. CDR3 coding DNA: TGTGCCAGCAGCTTAGTTAGGGGGCCGATGAACACTGAAGCTTTCTTT. Translation gives CASSLVRGPMNTEAFF. The chain couples TRBV7-2 to TRBJ1-1; TRBD1 matches at 7 bases. This CDR3 spans 16 amino acids. The J segment lost 0 bases and the V segment lost 1 base, leaving 5 bases of the junction unmatched. Germline CDR1 is SGHTA and CDR2 is FQGNSA. Together with reference TRBV7-2 and TRBJ1-1, the CDR3 gives the full variable domain: GAGVSQSPSNKVTEKGKDVELRCDPISGHTALYWYRQSLGQGLEFLIYFQGNSAPDKSGLPSDRFSAERTGGSVSTLTIQRTQQEDSAVYLCASSLVRGPMNTEAFFGQGTRLTVV.

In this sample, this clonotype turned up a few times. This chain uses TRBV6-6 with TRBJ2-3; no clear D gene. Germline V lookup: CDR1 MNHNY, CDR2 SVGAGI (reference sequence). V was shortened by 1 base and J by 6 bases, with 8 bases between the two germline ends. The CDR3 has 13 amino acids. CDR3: CASSYLTRDTQYF. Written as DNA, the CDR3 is TGTGCCAGCAGTTACTTAACCAGGGATACGCAGTATTTT.

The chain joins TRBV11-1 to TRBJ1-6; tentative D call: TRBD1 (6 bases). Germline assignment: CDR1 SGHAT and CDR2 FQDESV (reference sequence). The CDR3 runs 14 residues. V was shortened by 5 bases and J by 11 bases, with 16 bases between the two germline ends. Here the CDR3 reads CASSRLQGQAPLHF. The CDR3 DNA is TGTGCCAGCAGCCGGCTTCAGGGGCAGGCACCCCTCCACTTT. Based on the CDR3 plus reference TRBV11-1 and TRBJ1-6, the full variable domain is EAEVAQSPRYKITEKSQAVAFWCDPISGHATLYWYRQILGQGPELLVQFQDESVVDDSQLPKDRFSAERLKGVDSTLKIQPAELGDSAMYLCASSRLQGQAPLHFGNGTRLTVT.

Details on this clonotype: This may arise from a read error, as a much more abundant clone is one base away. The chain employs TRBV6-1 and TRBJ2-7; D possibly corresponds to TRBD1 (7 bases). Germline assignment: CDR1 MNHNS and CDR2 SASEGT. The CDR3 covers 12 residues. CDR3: CASGGTAYGQYF. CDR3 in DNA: TGTGCCAGCGGCGGGACAGCCTACGGGCAGTACTTC.

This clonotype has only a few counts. CDR3 bases: TGTGCCAGCAGTTACTTGCTAGCGGGGCATAACAATGAGCAGTTCTTC. Amino acids: CASSYLLAGHNNEQFF. This sequence joins TRBV6-2 or TRBV6-3 and TRBJ2-1; the match to TRBD2 covers 9 bases. The length of the CDR3 is 16 residues. Germline V gene lookup returns CDR1 MNHEY and CDR2 SVGEGT. Trimming cost V 1 base and J 5 bases; bases outside gene matches: 6.

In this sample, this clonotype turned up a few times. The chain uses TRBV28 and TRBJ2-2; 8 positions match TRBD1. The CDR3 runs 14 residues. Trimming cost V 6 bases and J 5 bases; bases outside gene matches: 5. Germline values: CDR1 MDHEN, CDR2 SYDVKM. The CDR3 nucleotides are TGTGCCAGCAGACTCAGGGGGCGAACCGGGGAGCTGTTTTTT. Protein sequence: CASRLRGRTGELFF.